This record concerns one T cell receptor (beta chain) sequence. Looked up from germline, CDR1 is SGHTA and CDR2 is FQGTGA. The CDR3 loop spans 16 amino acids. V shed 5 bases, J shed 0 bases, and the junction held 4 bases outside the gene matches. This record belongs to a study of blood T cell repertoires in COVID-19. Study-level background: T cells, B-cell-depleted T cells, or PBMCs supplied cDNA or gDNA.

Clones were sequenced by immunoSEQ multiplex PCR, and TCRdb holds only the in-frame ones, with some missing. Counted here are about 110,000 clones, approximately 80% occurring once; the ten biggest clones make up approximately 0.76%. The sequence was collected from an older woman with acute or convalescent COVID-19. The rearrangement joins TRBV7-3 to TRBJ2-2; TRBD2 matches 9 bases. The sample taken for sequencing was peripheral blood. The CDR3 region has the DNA TGTGCCAGCAGCCTACTAGCGGGCACGAACACCGGGGAGCTGTTTTTT. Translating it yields CASSLLAGTNTGELFF.